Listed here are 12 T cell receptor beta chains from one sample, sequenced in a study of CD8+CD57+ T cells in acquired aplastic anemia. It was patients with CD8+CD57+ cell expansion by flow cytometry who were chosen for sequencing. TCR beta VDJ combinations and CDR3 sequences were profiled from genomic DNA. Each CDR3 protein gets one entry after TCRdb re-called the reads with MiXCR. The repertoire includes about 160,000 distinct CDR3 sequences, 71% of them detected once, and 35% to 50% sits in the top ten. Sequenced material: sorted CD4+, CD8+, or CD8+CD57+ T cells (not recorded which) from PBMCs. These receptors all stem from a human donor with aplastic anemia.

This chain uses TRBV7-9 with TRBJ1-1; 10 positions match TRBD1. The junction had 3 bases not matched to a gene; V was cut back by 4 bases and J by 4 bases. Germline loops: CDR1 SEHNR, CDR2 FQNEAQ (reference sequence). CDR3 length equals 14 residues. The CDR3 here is CASSSGTGATEAFF. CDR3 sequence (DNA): TGTGCCAGCAGCTCTGGGACAGGGGCCACTGAAGCTTTCTTT.

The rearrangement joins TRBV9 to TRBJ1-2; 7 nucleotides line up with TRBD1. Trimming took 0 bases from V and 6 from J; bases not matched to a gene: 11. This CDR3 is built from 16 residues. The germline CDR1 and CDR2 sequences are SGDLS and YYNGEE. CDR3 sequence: CASSVAAQGQANGYTF. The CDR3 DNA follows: TGTGCCAGCAGCGTAGCCGCACAGGGGCAGGCGAATGGCTACACCTTC.

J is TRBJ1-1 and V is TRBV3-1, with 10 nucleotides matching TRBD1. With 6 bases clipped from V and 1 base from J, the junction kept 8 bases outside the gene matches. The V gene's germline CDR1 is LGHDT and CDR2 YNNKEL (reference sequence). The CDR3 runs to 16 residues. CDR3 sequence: CASRSTGGSKNTEAFF. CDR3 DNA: TGTGCCAGCAGATCGACAGGGGGCTCAAAGAACACTGAAGCTTTCTTT.

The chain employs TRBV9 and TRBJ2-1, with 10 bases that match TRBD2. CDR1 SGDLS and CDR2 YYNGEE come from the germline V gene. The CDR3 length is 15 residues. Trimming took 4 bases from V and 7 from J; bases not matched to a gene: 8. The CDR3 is CASSPGLAKGNEQFF. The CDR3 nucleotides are TGTGCCAGCAGCCCGGGACTAGCGAAGGGGAATGAGCAGTTCTTC.

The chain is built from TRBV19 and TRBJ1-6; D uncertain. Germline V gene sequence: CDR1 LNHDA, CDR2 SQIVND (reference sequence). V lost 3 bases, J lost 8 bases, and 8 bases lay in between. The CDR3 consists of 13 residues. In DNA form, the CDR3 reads TGTGCCAGTAGTATGGTCCCAGATTCACCCCTCCACTTT. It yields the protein CASSMVPDSPLHF.

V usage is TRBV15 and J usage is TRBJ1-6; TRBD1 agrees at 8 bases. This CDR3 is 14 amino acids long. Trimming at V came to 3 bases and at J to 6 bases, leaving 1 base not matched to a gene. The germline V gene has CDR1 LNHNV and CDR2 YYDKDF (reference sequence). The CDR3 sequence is CATSSGQGNSPLHF. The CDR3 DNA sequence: TGTGCCACCAGCAGTGGACAGGGTAATTCACCCCTCCACTTT.

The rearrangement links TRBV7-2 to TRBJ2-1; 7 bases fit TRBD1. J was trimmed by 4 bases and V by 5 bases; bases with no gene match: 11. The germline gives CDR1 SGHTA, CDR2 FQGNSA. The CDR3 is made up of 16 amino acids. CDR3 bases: TGTGCCAGCAGCCCACCCGGACAGGATCGATACAATGAGCAGTTCTTC. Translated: CASSPPGQDRYNEQFF.

The CDR3 DNA is TGCGCCAGCAGTGAGCACAGGAAGAATTCACCCCTCCACTTT. Translation gives CASSEHRKNSPLHF. The gene calls are TRBV10-1 and TRBJ1-6; D is perhaps TRBD1 (5 bases). This CDR3 spans 14 amino acids. Looked up from germline, CDR1 is WNHNN and CDR2 is SYGVQD (reference sequence). Trimming took off 2 bases at V and 7 bases at J, with 9 bases between the two ends.

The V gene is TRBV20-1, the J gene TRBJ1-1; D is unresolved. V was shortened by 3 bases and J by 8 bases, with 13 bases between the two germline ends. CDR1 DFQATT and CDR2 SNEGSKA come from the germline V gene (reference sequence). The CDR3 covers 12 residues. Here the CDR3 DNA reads TGCAGTGCTAGCCTAGGGTTTGGGGAAGCTTTCTTT. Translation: CSASLGFGEAFF.

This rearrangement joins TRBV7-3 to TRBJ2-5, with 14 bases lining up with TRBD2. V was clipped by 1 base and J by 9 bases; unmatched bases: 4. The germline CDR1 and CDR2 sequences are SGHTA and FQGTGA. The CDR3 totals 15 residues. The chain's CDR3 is CASSLMGLAGDPQYF. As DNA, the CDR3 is TGTGCCAGCAGCTTAATGGGACTAGCGGGGGACCCCCAGTACTTC.

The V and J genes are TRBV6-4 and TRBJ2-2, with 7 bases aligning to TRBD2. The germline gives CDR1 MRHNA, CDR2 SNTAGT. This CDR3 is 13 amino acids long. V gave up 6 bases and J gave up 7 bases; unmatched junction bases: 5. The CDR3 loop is CASSRAGYGELFF. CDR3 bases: TGTGCCAGCAGCCGAGCGGGGTACGGGGAGCTGTTTTTT.

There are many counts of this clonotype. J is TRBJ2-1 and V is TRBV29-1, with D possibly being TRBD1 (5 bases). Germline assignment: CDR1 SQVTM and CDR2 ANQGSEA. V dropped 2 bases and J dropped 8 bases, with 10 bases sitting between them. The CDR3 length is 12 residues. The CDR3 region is CSVEIRVDEQFF. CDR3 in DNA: TGCAGCGTTGAAATCAGGGTGGATGAGCAGTTCTTC.